This T cell receptor (beta chain) was identified in a study of T cells after yellow fever vaccination. The study, taken as a whole, reports: Booster sampling recovered most clones from primary vaccination (around 97% CD4, around 88% CD8).

As regards this clonotype: The antigen is unknown.

The CDR3 extends over 18 amino acids. Trimming at V came to 4 bases and at J to 2 bases, leaving 10 bases not matched to a gene. TCR cDNA, made by 5'RACE template switching, carried an added universal primer site and UMIs. Each CDR3 protein gets one entry after TCRdb re-called the 5' RACE reads with MiXCR. The data hold 450,000 to 550,000 distinct CDR3 sequences, with around a fifth observed a single time. This rearrangement joins TRBV12-3 or TRBV12-4 to TRBJ2-1, with 11 bases that match TRBD2. The specimen comprised PBMCs, sampled approximately 22 days after the first yellow fever vaccination. The TCR was taken from a man in his late teens or twenties who received the YFV17D yellow fever vaccine. CDR3 DNA sequence: TGTGCCAGCAGTTCGGACCGATCGGGACTAGCGGCCTACAATGAGCAGTTCTTC. It translates to CASSSDRSGLAAYNEQFF.